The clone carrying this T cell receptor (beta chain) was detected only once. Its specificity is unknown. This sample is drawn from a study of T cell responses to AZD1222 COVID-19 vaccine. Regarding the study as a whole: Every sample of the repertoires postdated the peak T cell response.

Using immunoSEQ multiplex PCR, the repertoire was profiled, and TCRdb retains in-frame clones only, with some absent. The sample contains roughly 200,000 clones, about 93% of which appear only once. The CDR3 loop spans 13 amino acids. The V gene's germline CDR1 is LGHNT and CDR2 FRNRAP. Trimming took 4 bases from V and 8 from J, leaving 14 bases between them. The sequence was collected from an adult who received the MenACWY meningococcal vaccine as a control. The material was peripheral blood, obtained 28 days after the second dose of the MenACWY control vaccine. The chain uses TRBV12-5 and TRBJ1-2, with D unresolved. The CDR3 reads CASGSMAVGGYTF. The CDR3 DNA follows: TGTGCTAGTGGTTCTATGGCCGTGGGGGGCTACACCTTC.